Detailed here is one TCR beta chain. The CDR3 covers 14 residues. Germline CDR1 and CDR2: DFQATT and SNEGSKA (reference sequence). V lost 3 bases to trimming and J lost 5 bases; unmatched junction nucleotides: 6. A universal primer binding site was introduced by template switching. The final cDNA contained unique molecular identifiers. MiXCR was run by TCRdb on the 5' RACE reads, yielding one entry per CDR3 protein. The table lists 240,000 or so distinct CDR3 sequences, about 13% of them singletons. The data stem from a study of identical twins. These same records also appear under a second study, on yellow fever vaccine responses in identical twins.

This TCR was recovered from a woman between 18 and 30 years old in good health. The V call is TRBV20-1, the J call TRBJ2-5; 10 nucleotides match TRBD1. Sequences were obtained from memory (CD45RO+) T cells sorted from blood. The CDR3 bases are TGCAGTGCTAGCGCGACAGGGGGCGCGGAGACCCAGTACTTC. Its translation is CSASATGGAETQYF.